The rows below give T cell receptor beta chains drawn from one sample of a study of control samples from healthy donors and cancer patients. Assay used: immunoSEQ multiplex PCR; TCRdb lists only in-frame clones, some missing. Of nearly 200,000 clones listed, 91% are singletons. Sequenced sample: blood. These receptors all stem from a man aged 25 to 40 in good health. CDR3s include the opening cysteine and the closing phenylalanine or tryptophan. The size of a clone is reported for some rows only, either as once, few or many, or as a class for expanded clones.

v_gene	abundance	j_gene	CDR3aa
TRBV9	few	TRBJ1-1	CASSVAAQGATEAFF
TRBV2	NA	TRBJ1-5	CASSDPAQGKGNQPQHF
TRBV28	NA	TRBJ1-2	CASTSPGGWGGYTF
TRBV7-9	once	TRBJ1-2	CASSLAGPLNYGYTF
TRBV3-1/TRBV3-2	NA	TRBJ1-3	CASGPYSGNTIYF
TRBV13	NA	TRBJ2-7	CASSSGLAGVSYEQYF
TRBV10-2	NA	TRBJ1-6	CASSEVGGRRNSPLHF
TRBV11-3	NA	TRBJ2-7	CASSLGEGPDYEQYF
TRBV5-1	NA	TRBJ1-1	CASSLNSNTEAFF
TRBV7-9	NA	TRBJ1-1	CASSRTANTEAFF
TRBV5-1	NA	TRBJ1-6	CASSRVPGSNSPLHF
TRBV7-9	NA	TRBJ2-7	CASSLGQGIFYEQYF
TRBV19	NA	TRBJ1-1	CASTKDSMNTEAFF
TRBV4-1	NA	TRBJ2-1	CASSPGRLAGGRYEQFF
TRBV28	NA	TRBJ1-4	CASSTTRRPNEKLFF
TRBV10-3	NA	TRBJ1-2	CAISVNRDRVANGYTF
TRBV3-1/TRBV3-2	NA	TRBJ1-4	CASSQEIGQSREKLFF
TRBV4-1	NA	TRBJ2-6	CASSQLGAGGANVLTF
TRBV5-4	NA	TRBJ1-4	CASSHTGLATNEKLFF
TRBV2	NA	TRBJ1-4	CAIQKRDGANEKLFF
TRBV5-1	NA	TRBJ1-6	CASSLERRRSYNSPLHF
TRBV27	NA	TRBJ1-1	CASSLGHGNTEAFF
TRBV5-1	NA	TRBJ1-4	CASSLDGTDEKLFF
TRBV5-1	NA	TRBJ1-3	CASSLMDRGLGNTIYF
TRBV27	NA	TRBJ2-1	CASSSAGGRLRGNEQFF
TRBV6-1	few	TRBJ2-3	CASSEGGVRRIRDTQYF
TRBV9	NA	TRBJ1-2	CASSVEGASYGYTF
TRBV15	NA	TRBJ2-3	CATSSWTDTDTQYF
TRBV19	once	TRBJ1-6	CASSIRPGGNSPLHF
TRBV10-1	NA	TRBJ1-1	CASSEWTAGRTNTEAFF
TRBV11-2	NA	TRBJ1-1	CASSTPGQKNTEAFF
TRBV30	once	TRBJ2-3	CAWSVGLAVPDTQYF
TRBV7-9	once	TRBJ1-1	CASSLGITEAFF
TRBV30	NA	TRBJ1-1	CAWSVLGTRGTEAFF
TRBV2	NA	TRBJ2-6	CASRSPGAGANVLTF
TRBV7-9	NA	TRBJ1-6	CASSFRGLGNSPLHF
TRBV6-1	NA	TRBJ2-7	CASSDAPGQTYEQYF
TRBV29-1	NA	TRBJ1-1	CSVAVQGRTEAFF
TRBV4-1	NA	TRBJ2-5	CASSQDSGTGVGETQYF
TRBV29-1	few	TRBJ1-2	CSVGARARYGYTF
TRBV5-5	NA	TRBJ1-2	CASGPTVYGYTF
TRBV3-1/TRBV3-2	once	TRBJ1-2	CASSQDRVGYGYTF
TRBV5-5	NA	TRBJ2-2	CASRKGPGENTGELFF
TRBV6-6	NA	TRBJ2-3	CASSYSRDTQYF
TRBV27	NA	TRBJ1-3	CASSRSGTVGNTIYF
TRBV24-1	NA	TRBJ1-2	CATSDSETRNYGYTF